The 24 T cell receptor beta chains reported below all come from one sample, sequenced in a study of T cell repertoires in cytomegalovirus infection. MiXCR was run by TCRdb on the reads, yielding one entry per CDR3 protein. This table has about 360,000 distinct CDR3 sequences, around 18% appearing once. What was sequenced was PBMCs. The source of these receptors is a human donor in good health (CMV status not recorded). Some clones in this sample may be carry-over from other donors' samples.

This clonotype was counted at least ten times. The gene calls are TRBV7-9 and TRBJ2-3; D is unresolved. The length of the CDR3 is 12 residues. V lost 6 bases to trimming and J lost 3 bases, with 7 bases between them. Germline assignment: CDR1 SEHNR and CDR2 FQNEAQ (reference sequence). The CDR3 coding sequence is TGTGCCAGCAGTCCGTGGACAGATACGCAGTATTTT. Its translation: CASSPWTDTQYF.

V usage is TRBV15 and J usage is TRBJ2-3, with a tentative D call TRBD2 (5 bases). V was clipped by 0 bases and J by 4 bases, with 8 bases between them. The CDR3 runs 14 residues. Germline lookup yields CDR1 LNHNV and CDR2 YYDKDF (reference sequence). The DNA of the CDR3 is TGTGCCACCAGCAGAGATGGGAGCGCAGATACGCAGTATTTT. This translates into CATSRDGSADTQYF.

This clonotype was detected ten times or more. J is TRBJ1-1 and V is TRBV6-1; TRBD1 might be the D (6 bases). Trimming took 6 bases from V and 3 from J, leaving 11 bases between them. The germline V gene has CDR1 MNHNS and CDR2 SASEGT. There are 13 residues in the CDR3. The CDR3 region has the DNA TGTGCCAGCAGAGACGGACAGTACACTGAAGCTTTCTTT. It translates to CASRDGQYTEAFF.

The V gene is TRBV6-5, the J gene TRBJ2-2; D is perhaps TRBD2 (5 bases). The germline V gene encodes CDR1 MNHEY and CDR2 SVGAGI. Deletions cut 2 bases from V and 2 bases from J, with 12 bases between. The CDR3 covers 16 residues. The CDR3 protein is CASSYTQTGNTGELFF. The DNA of the CDR3 is TGTGCCAGCAGTTACACCCAGACGGGAAACACCGGGGAGCTGTTTTTT.

The V and J genes are TRBV28 and TRBJ2-3; TRBD2 matches at 8 bases. The ends lost 3 bases at V and 4 bases at J; junction bases unmatched: 3. The CDR3 spans 14 residues. Germline values: CDR1 MDHEN, CDR2 SYDVKM. In DNA form, the CDR3 reads TGTGCCAGCAGTTTCAGCGGGGGATCAGATACGCAGTATTTT. This translates into CASSFSGGSDTQYF.

In its sample, this clonotype was seen many times. The CDR3 DNA reads TGTGCCAGCAGCGACAGGGGTTCAGAGACCCAGTACTTC. Translating it yields CASSDRGSETQYF. The V and J genes are TRBV12-3 or TRBV12-4 and TRBJ2-5; TRBD1 matches 8 bases. The CDR3 sequence is 13 residues long. Losses at the gene ends were 6 bases for V and 4 bases for J; bases not matched to a gene: 4.

V and J are TRBV20-1 and TRBJ2-3; TRBD1 aligns across 7 bases. Germline V gives CDR1 DFQATT, CDR2 SNEGSKA (reference sequence). V shed 6 bases, J shed 4 bases, and the junction held 4 bases outside the gene matches. CDR3 length: 12 residues. The CDR3 here is CSAQDRADTQYF. CDR3 coding DNA: TGCAGTGCACAAGACAGGGCAGATACGCAGTATTTT.

This clonotype was detected a few times. The gene calls are TRBV5-1 and TRBJ2-1, with TRBD2 identical over 7 bases. This CDR3 contains 14 residues. With V trimmed by 2 bases and J by 12 bases, 11 bases remained unmatched. CDR1 and CDR2 from the germline V gene are SGHRS and YFSETQ. DNA of the CDR3: TGCGCCAGCAGCTTTTTTCGGGGGGAAGAGGGGCAGTTCTTC. Protein sequence: CASSFFRGEEGQFF.

The chain employs TRBV5-1 and TRBJ2-7; TRBD1 aligns across 12 bases. This CDR3 contains 17 residues. V lost 0 bases and J lost 7; bases outside the gene matches: 11. Germline-derived CDR1 and CDR2 are SGHRS and YFSETQ. The CDR3 coding sequence is TGCGCCAGCAGCTTGGCCCTCCGGGACAGGGGGCGAGGGGAGCAGTACTTC. Amino acids: CASSLALRDRGRGEQYF. Complete variable domain (other parts from reference TRBV5-1 and TRBJ2-7): KAGVTQTPRYLIKTRGQQVTLSCSPISGHRSVSWYQQTPGQGLQFLFEYFSETQRNKGNFPGRFSGRQFSNSRSEMNVSTLELGDSALYLCASSLALRDRGRGEQYFGPGTRLTVT.

This clonotype came up a few times. This sequence joins TRBV5-4 and TRBJ2-1, with 8 nucleotides matching TRBD2. The CDR3 is 16 residues long. With V trimmed by 2 bases and J by 0 bases, 4 bases remained unmatched. Germline V gene data show CDR1 as SGHNT and CDR2 as YYREEE (reference sequence). The CDR3 loop is CASSFGLANSYNEQFF. For the CDR3, the DNA is TGTGCCAGCAGCTTCGGACTAGCCAACTCCTACAATGAGCAGTTCTTC.

This clonotype was counted only a few times. The V gene is TRBV7-6, the J gene TRBJ2-7; D uncertain. The length of the CDR3 is 14 residues. V lost 1 base to trimming and J lost 2 bases, with 9 bases between them. Germline V gives CDR1 SGHVS, CDR2 FNYEAQ. The CDR3 coding sequence is TGTGCCAGCAGCTTAGACAGATCAGCCTACGAGCAGTACTTC. Protein sequence: CASSLDRSAYEQYF. The full variable domain, with the rest looked up from reference TRBV7-6 and TRBJ2-7, is GAGVSQSPRYKVTKRGQDVALRCDPISGHVSLYWYRQALGQGPEFLTYFNYEAQQDKSGLPNDRFSAERPEGSISTLTIQRTEQRDSAMYRCASSLDRSAYEQYFGPGTRLTVT.

This clonotype was recorded a few times. The CDR3 DNA is TGTGCCAGCAGTTATAACAGGGGCGGTGAGCAGTTCTTC. This encodes CASSYNRGGEQFF. The rearrangement links TRBV12-3 or TRBV12-4 to TRBJ2-1; 7 bases map to TRBD1. Losses at the gene ends were 4 bases for V and 9 bases for J; bases not matched to a gene: 6. The CDR3 sequence is 13 residues long.

The gene calls are TRBV23-1 and TRBJ2-5, with D perhaps being TRBD1 or TRBD2 (5 bases each). TRBV23-1 is flagged as an ORF with uncertain function. Trimming pared 11 bases from V and 5 bases from J, leaving 24 bases between. This CDR3 region has 15 residues. This chain's CDR3 is CARSRDDDPRETQYF. CDR3 nucleotide sequence: TGCGCCCGGTCCAGGGACGACGACCCACGGGAGACCCAGTACTTC.

This clonotype was observed at least ten times. The rearrangement links TRBV7-2 to TRBJ2-5; 11 bases match TRBD2. The CDR3 is 14 residues long. The V gene's germline CDR1 is SGHTA and CDR2 FQGNSA. The trim removed 5 bases at V and 5 bases at J, leaving 4 bases unmatched. CDR3 loop: CASSLIAGGETQYF. For the CDR3, the DNA is TGTGCCAGCAGCCTGATAGCGGGAGGGGAGACCCAGTACTTC.

This clonotype showed up just a few times. The rearrangement links TRBV20-1 to TRBJ2-7, with D uncertain. Germline V CDR1 and CDR2: DFQATT, SNEGSKA (reference sequence). V gave up 5 bases and J gave up 3 bases, with 8 bases separating them. The CDR3 consists of 11 residues. The CDR3 sequence is CSAGRFYEQYF. The CDR3, as DNA: TGCAGTGCTGGACGTTTCTACGAGCAGTACTTC.

This clonotype appeared a few times. The rearrangement joins TRBV12-3 or TRBV12-4 to TRBJ2-1, with D uncertain. V was clipped by 8 bases and J by 10 bases, with 15 bases between them. This CDR3 comprises 12 residues. This CDR3 is CASHTGAVEQFF. For the CDR3, the DNA is TGTGCCAGCCATACCGGTGCCGTGGAGCAGTTCTTC.

This clonotype has ten or more counts. The chain combines TRBV25-1 with TRBJ1-6; TRBD1 matches 8 bases. The CDR3 has 14 amino acids. V trimming: 5 bases; J trimming: 10 bases; junction bases outside the gene matches: 7. CDR1 is MGHDK and CDR2 is SYGVNS in the germline V gene. CDR3 loop: CASSPLQGGSPLHF. As DNA, the CDR3 is TGTGCCAGCAGTCCATTACAGGGGGGGTCACCCCTCCACTTT.

V and J are TRBV4-2 and TRBJ2-5; 10 positions match TRBD2. The J segment lost 1 base and the V segment lost 0 bases, leaving 5 bases of the junction unmatched. CDR3 size: 17 residues. Germline lookup yields CDR1 LGHNA and CDR2 YNFKEQ. The CDR3 reads CASSQDASGGTQETQYF. CDR3 DNA sequence: TGTGCCAGCAGCCAAGATGCTAGCGGGGGCACCCAAGAGACCCAGTACTTC.

The sample holds many counts of this clonotype. The chain couples TRBV28 to TRBJ2-3; 7 bases are a match to TRBD2. The germline V gene encodes CDR1 MDHEN and CDR2 SYDVKM. V shed 6 bases and J 3 bases; nucleotides not matched to a gene: 6. This CDR3 is 14 amino acids long. CDR3 DNA sequence: TGTGCCAGCAGCTTCGGGGGGAATACAGATACGCAGTATTTT. Protein product: CASSFGGNTDTQYF.

This clonotype was observed many times. This rearrangement joins TRBV19 to TRBJ1-2; no firm D call. V lost 3 bases and J 4 bases, leaving 9 bases between the germline ends. Per germline, CDR1 LNHDA and CDR2 SQIVND (reference sequence). This CDR3 is 13 amino acids long. CDR3 protein: CASSIGSIYGYTF. The CDR3 DNA reads as TGTGCCAGTAGTATCGGGAGTATCTATGGCTACACCTTC. Full variable domain (missing parts from reference TRBV19 and TRBJ1-2): DGGITQSPKYLFRKEGQNVTLSCEQNLNHDAMYWYRQDPGQGLRLIYYSQIVNDFQKGDIAEGYSVSREKKESFPLTVTSAQKNPTAFYLCASSIGSIYGYTFGSGTRLTVV.

This clonotype was counted ten times or more. V and J are TRBV19 and TRBJ1-5, with TRBD1 matching 10 bases. The germline CDR1 and CDR2 sequences are LNHDA and SQIVND (reference sequence). The CDR3 sequence is 14 residues long. Losses at the gene ends were 10 bases for V and 0 bases for J; bases not matched to a gene: 3. Written as DNA, the CDR3 is TGTGCCACCTGGGACAGGGGTAGCAATCAGCCCCAGCATTTT. Its translation: CATWDRGSNQPQHF.

This clonotype came up many times. The gene calls are TRBV7-2 and TRBJ1-1; 7 nucleotides agree with TRBD1. The CDR3 loop spans 15 amino acids. After removal of 6 bases from V and 1 base from J, the junction contained 8 bases not matched to a gene. In germline, CDR1 is SGHTA, CDR2 FQGNSA. This CDR3 reads CASRDTGDENTEAFF. CDR3 sequence (DNA): TGTGCCAGCAGGGACACAGGGGACGAGAACACTGAAGCTTTCTTT.

Only a few counts were recorded for this clonotype. The genes are TRBV12-3 or TRBV12-4 and TRBJ2-1; 10 bases fit TRBD2. This CDR3 contains 13 residues. Germline trimming cut 3 bases from V and 12 bases from J; bases unmatched to any gene: 5. The CDR3: CASSLSGGAGQFF. The CDR3 DNA is TGTGCCAGCAGTTTGAGCGGGGGGGCAGGGCAGTTCTTC.

This clonotype was counted many times. The chain uses TRBV7-8 and TRBJ1-5; D is ambiguous. CDR1 and CDR2 (germline): SGHVS, FQNEAQ. This CDR3 is built from 12 residues. V lost 5 bases and J 7 bases, leaving 9 bases between the germline ends. CDR3 DNA sequence: TGTGCCAGCAGCCAGTGGTCCCAGCCCCAGCATTTT. It specifies CASSQWSQPQHF.